Below, 15 T cell receptor beta chains from the same sample are listed, as sequenced in a study of chemoradiotherapy in HPV16-positive cancers. Profiled with immunoSEQ multiplex PCR; TCRdb holds only in-frame clones, not every one. This sample has 12,000 or so clones, with around 76% found just once. The specimen was collected from a patient who underwent chemoradiotherapy. Source of these receptors: a human donor with HPV-associated anogenital cancer.

The CDR3 sequence is CASSLGVIGVSYEQYF. DNA for the CDR3: TGTGCCAGCAGCTTAGGTGTTATCGGAGTCTCCTACGAGCAGTACTTC. This chain joins TRBV11-2 and TRBJ2-7; D gene unclear. CDR3 length equals 16 residues. Germline CDR1 reads SGHAT; CDR2 reads FQNNGV. V was shortened by 1 base and J by 0 bases, with 13 bases between the two germline ends.

This clone was observed a single time. The rearrangement links TRBV10-2 to TRBJ1-3; no firm D call. The CDR3 length is 16 residues. Trimming cost V 0 bases and J 2 bases, with 11 bases left between them. Germline CDR1 and CDR2: WSHSY and SAAADI. CDR3 bases: TGCGCCAGCAGTGAGTCGATCGCGGAGACTGGAAACACCATATATTTT. As protein: CASSESIAETGNTIYF.

This CDR3 reads CASSSRGTAYFYGYTF. The CDR3 DNA reads as TGTGCCAGTAGTTCCCGCGGGACAGCCTATTTCTATGGCTACACCTTC. This rearrangement joins TRBV19 to TRBJ1-2; TRBD1 agrees at 7 bases. The CDR3 covers 16 residues. The germline gives CDR1 LNHDA, CDR2 SQIVND (reference sequence). The V and J ends lost 5 bases and 4 bases, in that order; junction bases with no gene match: 13. The complete variable domain, with remaining parts taken from reference TRBV19 and TRBJ1-2, reads DGGITQSPKYLFRKEGQNVTLSCEQNLNHDAMYWYRQDPGQGLRLIYYSQIVNDFQKGDIAEGYSVSREKKESFPLTVTSAQKNPTAFYLCASSSRGTAYFYGYTFGSGTRLTVV.

The V call is TRBV4-1, the J call TRBJ2-3; D tentatively fits TRBD1 or TRBD2 (5 bases each). CDR3 length: 13 residues. V was cut by 2 bases and J by 4 bases, with 7 bases left in between. The germline gives CDR1 MGHRA, CDR2 YSYEKL. CDR3 sequence reads: CASSQWDPDTQYF. The CDR3 nucleotides read TGCGCCAGCAGCCAATGGGACCCAGATACGCAGTATTTT.

The chain has TRBV11-3 and TRBJ2-2; no clear D. The germline V gene has CDR1 SGHNT and CDR2 YENEEA. The CDR3 totals 13 residues. Trimming pared 4 bases from V and 5 bases from J, leaving 8 bases between. The CDR3 coding sequence is TGTGCCAGCAGCTCCCCCAGAACCGGGGAGCTGTTTTTT. This encodes CASSSPRTGELFF.

V and J are TRBV27 and TRBJ2-7; D may be TRBD1 (6 bases). The V and J ends lost 5 bases and 3 bases respectively, with 8 bases between them. Germline V gives CDR1 MNHEY, CDR2 SMNVEV (reference sequence). This CDR3 is 12 amino acids long. The CDR3 coding sequence is TGTGCCAGCAGTCAAGGGGGCTACGAGCAGTACTTC. It codes for CASSQGGYEQYF.

The rearrangement links TRBV19 to TRBJ2-5; D is perhaps TRBD1 (5 bases). V gave up 8 bases and J gave up 1 base, with 11 bases separating them. The CDR3 spans 13 residues. CDR1 is LNHDA and CDR2 is SQIVND in the germline V gene (reference sequence). CDR3 DNA: TGTGCCAGTTCCCCAGGGCCCCAAGAGACCCAGTACTTC. Protein: CASSPGPQETQYF.

J is TRBJ2-3 and V is TRBV11-2; tentatively, D is TRBD2 (5 bases). The CDR3 is 13 residues long. The V and J ends lost 3 bases and 6 bases respectively, with 10 bases between them. Germline CDR1 SGHAT, CDR2 FQNNGV. CDR3 in DNA: TGTGCCAGCAGCTTGTGGAGGCGGGATACGCAGTATTTT. It is translated as CASSLWRRDTQYF. Together with reference TRBV11-2 and TRBJ2-3, the CDR3 gives the full variable domain: EAGVAQSPRYKIIEKRQSVAFWCNPISGHATLYWYQQILGQGPKLLIQFQNNGVVDDSQLPKDRFSAERLKGVDSTLKIQPAKLEDSAVYLCASSLWRRDTQYFGPGTRLTVL.

The CDR3 DNA sequence: TGCGCCAGCAGCCAAGATCCAGGCAGGGCGGATACGCAGTATTTT. It is translated as CASSQDPGRADTQYF. The chain uses TRBV4-1 and TRBJ2-3, with a tentative D call TRBD1 (5 bases). Germline V gene sequence: CDR1 MGHRA, CDR2 YSYEKL. CDR3 length: 15 amino acids. The V and J ends lost 0 bases and 6 bases respectively, with 13 bases between them.

The chain joins TRBV5-1 to TRBJ2-3; the D gene is possibly TRBD2 (7 bases). The CDR3 has 15 amino acids. Germline V gene lookup returns CDR1 SGHRS and CDR2 YFSETQ. The V end was cut by 4 bases, the J end by 4 bases, with 16 bases between. CDR3 sequence: CASSQVGGGADTQYF. The CDR3 region has the DNA TGCGCCAGCAGCCAGGTGGGGGGGGGCGCAGATACGCAGTATTTT.

This chain joins TRBV9 and TRBJ2-3; D unclear. The V gene's germline CDR1 is SGDLS and CDR2 YYNGEE. The CDR3 spans 11 residues. V was shortened by 3 bases and J by 6 bases, with 5 bases between the two germline ends. The CDR3 nucleotides read TGTGCCAGCAGCGGAGTGGATACGCAGTATTTT. Residues: CASSGVDTQYF.

This clone was observed a handful of times. J is TRBJ2-7 and V is TRBV7-9; tentatively, D is TRBD1 or TRBD2 (5 bases each). CDR3 length equals 13 residues. CDR1 and CDR2 (germline): SEHNR, FQNEAQ (reference sequence). V shed 5 bases and J shed 2 bases, with 10 bases lying between them. This chain's CDR3 is CASSQGPTYEQYF. The CDR3 nucleotides are TGTGCCAGCAGCCAGGGACCCACCTACGAGCAGTACTTC. Full variable domain (rest looked up from reference TRBV7-9 and TRBJ2-7): DTGVSQNPRHKITKRGQNVTFRCDPISEHNRLYWYRQTLGQGPEFLTYFQNEAQLEKSRLLSDRFSAERPKGSFSTLEIQRTEQGDSAMYLCASSQGPTYEQYFGPGTRLTVT.

The chain has TRBV6-1 and TRBJ2-7; D tentatively reads TRBD1 or TRBD2 (5 bases each). Germline V CDR1 and CDR2: MNHNS, SASEGT. The CDR3 extends over 13 amino acids. Trimming left V 5 bases short and J 3 bases short, with 11 bases between. CDR3 in amino acids: CASSTGTLYEQYF. For the CDR3, the DNA is TGTGCCAGCAGTACCGGGACCCTCTACGAGCAGTACTTC.

The chain links TRBV2 to TRBJ2-6; possibly TRBD2 for D (6 bases). Germline lookup yields CDR1 SNHLY and CDR2 FYNNEI. V was shortened by 6 bases and J by 2 bases, with 8 bases between the two germline ends. The CDR3 consists of 14 residues. CDR3 sequence: CASSREAGANVLTF. In DNA form, the CDR3 reads TGTGCCAGCAGCAGGGAGGCTGGGGCCAACGTCCTGACTTTC.

This clone was counted a single time. The chain recombines TRBV7-9 with TRBJ1-1; D ambiguous. The CDR3 covers 14 residues. Germline assignment: CDR1 SEHNR and CDR2 FQNEAQ (reference sequence). V was clipped by 1 base and J by 1 base, with 7 bases between them. The DNA for the CDR3 is TGTGCCAGCAGCTTAGTGTTCAGGAACACTGAAGCTTTCTTT. Translated, it gives CASSLVFRNTEAFF.